These 19 T cell receptor beta chains originate from one sample sequenced in a study of cytomegalovirus exposure and HLA in healthy donors. Both 60 Vbeta primers and 13 Jbeta primers went into the PCR. The table came from immunoSEQ multiplex PCR; TCRdb's copy has only in-frame clones and leaves some out. The repertoire holds hundreds of thousands of clones, with more than 75% as singletons. The sample comprised PBMCs. The source of these receptors is a man in his forties in good health and CMV-seropositive.

CDR3 nucleotides: TGTGCCAGTAGTAGACAGGGGGCTACTGAAGCTTTCTTT. Translation gives CASSRQGATEAFF. The gene calls are TRBV19 and TRBJ1-1; 10 positions agree with TRBD1. Germline CDR1 reads LNHDA; CDR2 reads SQIVND (reference sequence). V lost 4 bases, J lost 5 bases, and 1 base stayed unmatched. This CDR3 is 13 amino acids long.

This clone was observed many times. The rearrangement joins TRBV5-6 to TRBJ2-3; D is unresolved. Trimming left V 3 bases short and J 0 bases short, with 11 bases between. Germline V CDR1 and CDR2: SGHDT, YYEEEE. The CDR3 has 15 amino acids. The CDR3 spells CASSSKETSTDTQYF. CDR3 sequence (DNA): TGTGCCAGCAGCTCAAAAGAGACTAGCACAGATACGCAGTATTTT.

The rearrangement uses TRBV4-1 and TRBJ2-1, with 7 nucleotides matching TRBD2. The CDR3 runs to 17 residues. V shed 0 bases and J 2 bases; nucleotides not matched to a gene: 7. In germline, CDR1 is MGHRA, CDR2 YSYEKL. The CDR3 region has the DNA TGCGCCAGCAGCCAAGATGAGTCTAGCGGACCCTACAATGAGCAGTTCTTC. Translated, it gives CASSQDESSGPYNEQFF.

The chain has TRBV9 and TRBJ2-3; the match to TRBD2 covers 7 bases. Germline V gives CDR1 SGDLS, CDR2 YYNGEE. The CDR3 has 14 residues. V shed 0 bases and J 4 bases; nucleotides not matched to a gene: 2. CDR3 bases: TGTGCCAGCAGCGTAGGTCTAGCGGCAGATACGCAGTATTTT. Its translation: CASSVGLAADTQYF. The full variable domain, with the rest looked up from reference TRBV9 and TRBJ2-3, is DSGVTQTPKHLITATGQRVTLRCSPRSGDLSVYWYQQSLDQGLQFLIQYYNGEERAKGNILERFSAQQFPDLHSELNLSSLELGDSALYFCASSVGLAADTQYFGPGTRLTVL.

The gene calls are TRBV9 and TRBJ2-1, with 10 bases fitting TRBD2. The V gene's germline CDR1 is SGDLS and CDR2 YYNGEE. The CDR3 covers 15 residues. Trimming cost V 1 base and J 10 bases; bases outside gene matches: 8. This chain's CDR3 is CASSVSGRGGNEQFF. CDR3 bases: TGTGCCAGCAGCGTAAGCGGGAGGGGGGGGAACGAGCAGTTCTTC. Full variable domain (rest looked up from reference TRBV9 and TRBJ2-1): DSGVTQTPKHLITATGQRVTLRCSPRSGDLSVYWYQQSLDQGLQFLIQYYNGEERAKGNILERFSAQQFPDLHSELNLSSLELGDSALYFCASSVSGRGGNEQFFGPGTRLTVL.

The chain recombines TRBV10-2 with TRBJ2-5; no clear D gene. V dropped 5 bases and J dropped 1 base, with 5 bases sitting between them. The germline V gene has CDR1 WSHSY and CDR2 SAAADI. CDR3 length: 12 amino acids. The CDR3 DNA is TGCGCCAGCAGTAGCCGCCAAGAGACCCAGTACTTC. Translation gives CASSSRQETQYF.

This rearrangement joins TRBV11-1 to TRBJ2-1; a weak D match, TRBD2 (6 bases). V shed 1 base and J shed 6 bases, with 16 bases lying between them. CDR1 and CDR2 (germline): SGHAT, FQDESV (reference sequence). The CDR3 spans 16 residues. The CDR3 DNA reads as TGTGCCAGCAGCTTAGGGGGGTCGGGAGCCGGCAATGAGCAGTTCTTC. Translated, it gives CASSLGGSGAGNEQFF.

This chain uses TRBV10-3 with TRBJ1-2, with D perhaps TRBD1 (5 bases). The ends were cut back, 4 bases at V and 7 bases at J, with 13 bases in the middle. The CDR3 consists of 13 residues. Germline lookup yields CDR1 ENHRY and CDR2 SYGVKD. CDR3 DNA: TGTGCCATCAGTGGCCCGGGGGTGGGTGGCTACACCTTC. Protein sequence: CAISGPGVGGYTF.

The rearrangement joins TRBV6-1 to TRBJ2-5; D is perhaps TRBD2 (5 bases). Trimming took off 0 bases at V and 2 bases at J, with 13 bases between the two ends. The CDR3 runs 16 residues. Germline V gene lookup returns CDR1 MNHNS and CDR2 SASEGT. CDR3 sequence: CASSEATGVGQETQYF. CDR3 DNA: TGTGCCAGCAGTGAAGCTACCGGGGTTGGGCAAGAGACCCAGTACTTC.

The count of this clone is one. The chain joins TRBV5-4 to TRBJ1-4; maybe TRBD1 (5 bases). Germline V gene lookup returns CDR1 SGHNT and CDR2 YYREEE (reference sequence). The V gene lost 3 bases and the J gene lost 5 bases, with 17 bases spanning the gap. The CDR3 is 16 amino acids. Here the CDR3 DNA reads TGTGCCAGCAGCTCCAGCACCAGGGCGCGGAATGAAAAACTGTTTTTT. Protein: CASSSSTRARNEKLFF. The full variable domain, rest sourced from reference TRBV5-4 and TRBJ1-4, is ETGVTQSPTHLIKTRGQQVTLRCSSQSGHNTVSWYQQALGQGPQFIFQYYREEENGRGNFPPRFSGLQFPNYSSELNVNALELDDSALYLCASSSSTRARNEKLFFGSGTQLSVL.

This chain joins TRBV7-3 and TRBJ2-1, with 10 bases matching TRBD2. The CDR3 consists of 15 residues. Germline CDR1 and CDR2: SGHTA and FQGTGA. Trimming at V came to 7 bases and at J to 5 bases, leaving 8 bases not matched to a gene. CDR3 DNA: TGTGCCAGCACCGGTCCCGGGACTAGCGACAATGAGCAGTTCTTC. Protein product: CASTGPGTSDNEQFF.

This chain joins TRBV5-1 and TRBJ1-1, with D possibly matching TRBD1 (6 bases). The V and J ends lost 0 bases and 4 bases respectively, with 13 bases between them. Germline V lookup: CDR1 SGHRS, CDR2 YFSETQ. This CDR3 contains 15 residues. The CDR3, as DNA: TGCGCCAGCAGCTTGGACCCTGACAGGCTCACTGAAGCTTTCTTT. Translation: CASSLDPDRLTEAFF.

The rearrangement links TRBV29-1 to TRBJ2-7; perhaps TRBD1 as D (5 bases). Trimming cost V 2 bases and J 3 bases, with 26 bases left between them. The CDR3 is made up of 18 amino acids. Germline V gene lookup returns CDR1 SQVTM and CDR2 ANQGSEA. The CDR3 loop reads CSVEKVQGTASSVYEQYV. The CDR3 bases are TGCAGCGTTGAAAAGGTCCAGGGAACCGCGAGTAGTGTCTACGAGCAGTACGTC.

The chain carries TRBV7-2 and TRBJ2-7, with 7 bases identical to TRBD1. Germline V gene data show CDR1 as SGHTA and CDR2 as FQGNSA. The CDR3 is made up of 15 amino acids. The trim removed 2 bases at V and 4 bases at J, leaving 8 bases unmatched. This CDR3 is CASSLTGDARYEQYF. The CDR3 bases are TGTGCCAGCAGCTTAACAGGGGATGCCCGTTACGAGCAGTACTTC. Using reference TRBV7-2 and TRBJ2-7 for the parts outside the CDR3, the full variable domain is GAGVSQSPSNKVTEKGKDVELRCDPISGHTALYWYRQSLGQGLEFLIYFQGNSAPDKSGLPSDRFSAERTGGSVSTLTIQRTQQEDSAVYLCASSLTGDARYEQYFGPGTRLTVT.

This rearrangement joins TRBV5-4 to TRBJ1-3; D remains ambiguous. With 4 bases removed from V and 4 bases from J, the gap between germline ends came to 12 bases. Germline CDR1 SGHNT, CDR2 YYREEE (reference sequence). CDR3 length: 14 residues. The CDR3 region has the DNA TGTGCCAGCAGCGCGTCTGGGAGGGGAAACACCATATATTTT. Its protein product is CASSASGRGNTIYF.

The chain combines TRBV30 with TRBJ2-2; D is unresolved. The germline CDR1 and CDR2 sequences are GTSNPN and SVGIG (reference sequence). V dropped 6 bases and J dropped 3 bases, with 5 bases sitting between them. CDR3 size: 11 residues. The CDR3 is CACRDTGELFF. The CDR3 region has the DNA TGTGCCTGTCGGGACACCGGGGAGCTGTTTTTT.

This chain links TRBV5-1 with TRBJ1-2; the D gene is possibly TRBD1 (5 bases). This CDR3 is built from 13 residues. Germline CDR1 is SGHRS and CDR2 is YFSETQ. With 0 bases removed from V and 8 bases from J, the gap between germline ends came to 11 bases. The chain's CDR3 is CASSLDGARGYTF. CDR3 in DNA: TGCGCCAGCAGCTTGGATGGGGCTCGGGGCTACACCTTC.

The chain recombines TRBV29-1 with TRBJ1-2, with 10 positions matching TRBD1. This CDR3 has 16 amino acids. The V gene's germline CDR1 is SQVTM and CDR2 ANQGSEA. V dropped 6 bases and J dropped 8; count of bases not matched to a gene: 18. The CDR3 coding sequence is TGCAGCGTGGAGCCGGGACAGGGGACCTTTCACCTAGGCTACACCTTC. Protein: CSVEPGQGTFHLGYTF.

This chain links TRBV7-8 with TRBJ1-2; D not resolved. Trimming pared 2 bases from V and 8 bases from J, leaving 12 bases between. Per the germline V gene, CDR1 is SGHVS and CDR2 is FQNEAQ. CDR3 length: 13 residues. The CDR3 is CASSLSGGQGYTF. The CDR3 region has the DNA TGTGCCAGCAGCTTAAGCGGAGGCCAGGGCTACACCTTC. Drawing the rest from reference TRBV7-8 and TRBJ1-2, the complete variable domain is GAGVSQSPRYKVAKRGQDVALRCDPISGHVSLFWYQQALGQGPEFLTYFQNEAQLDKSGLPSDRFFAERPEGSVSTLKIQRTQQEDSAVYLCASSLSGGQGYTFGSGTRLTVV.